The clone carrying this T cell receptor beta chain was counted a single time. Its antigen is not known. Through a sample-barcoded 5' primer and a J-beta primer mix, a second PCR was run for roughly 6 to 11 cycles. One entry per CDR3 protein, called by TCRdb with MiXCR from the 5' RACE reads. The sample records 650,000 to 950,000 distinct CDR3 sequences, around 43% being singletons. CDR1 and CDR2 (germline): SGHDT, YYEEEE. This CDR3 spans 14 amino acids. V lost 3 bases and J 5 bases, leaving 11 bases between the germline ends. The source of the sample is a study of blood T cells in healthy people across ages. Overall study findings and caveats: Across samples, TCR beta diversity tracked strongly with naive T cell percentage.

The sample was blood. This receptor was taken from a man between 60 and 75 years old in good health. The rearrangement links TRBV5-6 to TRBJ1-4; D gene unclear. CDR3 DNA sequence: TGTGCCAGCAGCTCAGACGTCAGAAATGAAAAACTGTTTTTT. Its protein product is CASSSDVRNEKLFF. The full variable domain, its missing parts supplied by reference TRBV5-6 and TRBJ1-4, is DAGVTQSPTHLIKTRGQQVTLRCSPKSGHDTVSWYQQALGQGPQFIFQYYEEEERQRGNFPDRFSGHQFPNYSSELNVNALLLGDSALYLCASSSDVRNEKLFFGSGTQLSVL.